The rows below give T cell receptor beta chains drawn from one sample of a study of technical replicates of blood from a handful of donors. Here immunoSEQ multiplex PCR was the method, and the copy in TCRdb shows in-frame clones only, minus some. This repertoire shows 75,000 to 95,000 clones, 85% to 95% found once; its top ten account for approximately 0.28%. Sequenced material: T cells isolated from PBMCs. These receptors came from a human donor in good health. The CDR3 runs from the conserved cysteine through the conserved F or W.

CASGPPGQTYEQYF,14,TRBV12-5
CASPPRELAGRSSLMDEQFF,20,TRBV28
CASSLLTSNTEAFF,14,TRBV25-1
CASSLAPPVYGYTF,14,TRBV7-8
CASSLVRTAAGTF,13,TRBV7-3
CASSVVDLGGRWDQPQHF,18,TRBV9
CASRPTGIYSNQPQHF,16,TRBV6-6
CASSHFKALGEQYF,14,TRBV6-5
CASSPSSSTYEQYF,14,TRBV7-2
CASSQIGVVPNEQFF,15,TRBV4-1
CASRGLAGAGELFF,14,TRBV13
CASSYSFYDTEAFF,14,TRBV6-5
CATSRLGQVDYGYTF,15,TRBV15
CASVSDGGRETQYF,14,TRBV6-6
CATSKKSGTTSEPQHF,16,TRBV15
CASSYQGLEGYTF,13,TRBV6-5
CASSGAGAADQPQHF,15,TRBV7-9
CASSFHGGREQFF,13,TRBV5-6
CASSSTQGGAGYTF,14,TRBV7-9
CASSVSEQRGVSLGEQFF,18,TRBV9
CASRVADEQYF,11,TRBV6-1
CASIPLAKGSPLHF,14,TRBV7-9
CASSTTGGQETQYF,14,TRBV7-9
CASSQDPKGGRLLAKNIQYF,20,TRBV4-2
CASSQGLSGGRNQPQHF,17,TRBV4-1
CASSLGDINGYTF,13,TRBV5-1
CASSLTGQGNTEAFF,15,TRBV28
CAWKQAPLGNTEAFF,15,TRBV30
CAIRQGDRGNYGYTF,15,TRBV10-3
CATQIPGQGIYEQYF,15,TRBV28
CASSHGTGSANQPQHF,16,TRBV4-1
CSVGGSNTEAFF,12,TRBV29-1
CASSSGTSGRNEQYF,15,TRBV5-1
CASSLVRRDKYYGYTF,16,TRBV11-2
CASSISVAGPSYEQYF,16,TRBV19
CASSLKTGTEAFF,13,TRBV6-6
CASSDLAASTDTQYF,15,TRBV10-2
CASLTSGSSYNEQFF,15,TRBV28
CASNGGTGEQYF,12,TRBV19
CASSSLMAGGPHEQFF,16,TRBV11-2
CASSFRTSGRVKLYEQYF,18,TRBV28
CASSSGLAGGWYYNEQFF,18,TRBV7-9
CASSHWSPGTEAFF,14,TRBV14
CATGQGYGNTIYF,13,TRBV5-4
CASSFQHWTRSGNTIYF,17,TRBV5-6
CASSSTGVYEQYF,13,TRBV2
CASSLGAAGGHTEAFF,16,TRBV4-1